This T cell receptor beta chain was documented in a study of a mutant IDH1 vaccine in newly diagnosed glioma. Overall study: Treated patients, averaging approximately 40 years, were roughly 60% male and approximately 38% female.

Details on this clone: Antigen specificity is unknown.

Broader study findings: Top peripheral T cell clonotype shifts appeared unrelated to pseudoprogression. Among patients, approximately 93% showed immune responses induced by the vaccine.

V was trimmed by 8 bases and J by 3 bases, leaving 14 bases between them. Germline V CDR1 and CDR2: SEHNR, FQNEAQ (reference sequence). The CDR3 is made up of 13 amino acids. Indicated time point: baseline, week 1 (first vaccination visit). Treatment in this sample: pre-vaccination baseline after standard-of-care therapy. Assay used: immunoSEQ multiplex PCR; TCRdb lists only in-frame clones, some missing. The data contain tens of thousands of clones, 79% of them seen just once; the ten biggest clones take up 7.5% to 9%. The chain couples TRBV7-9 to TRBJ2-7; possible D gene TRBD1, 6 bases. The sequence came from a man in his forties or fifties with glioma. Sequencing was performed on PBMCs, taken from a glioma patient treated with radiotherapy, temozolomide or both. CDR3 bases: TGTGCCAGCGGCCGACAGGACAGCTACGAGCAGTACTTC. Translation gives CASGRQDSYEQYF.